Shown below are 9 T cell receptor beta chains from a single sample sequenced in a study of blood T cell repertoires in COVID-19. Sequenced by immunoSEQ multiplex PCR; TCRdb stores in-frame clones only, minus some. The sample records approximately 75,000 clones, roughly 78% being singletons. Source material: peripheral blood. The receptors were gathered from a human donor in a cohort sampled during active COVID-19.

This clone was found once. The V gene is TRBV19, the J gene TRBJ1-2; D gene ambiguous. Trimming cost V 8 bases and J 8 bases, with 15 bases left between them. Germline CDR1 is LNHDA and CDR2 is SQIVND (reference sequence). CDR3 length equals 12 residues. CDR3 region: CASAPGDQGYTF. The CDR3 DNA is TGTGCCAGTGCCCCCGGGGATCAAGGCTACACCTTC.

The chain employs TRBV3-1 (or the pseudogene TRBV3-2) and TRBJ2-5, with 8 bases that match TRBD2. This CDR3 has 15 residues. V dropped 1 base and J dropped 3; count of bases not matched to a gene: 4. Germline V lookup: CDR1 LGHDT, CDR2 YNNKEL (reference sequence). This CDR3 is CASSQALRGEETQYF. The DNA for the CDR3 is TGTGCCAGCAGCCAAGCGTTGCGGGGGGAAGAGACCCAGTACTTC.

The chain employs TRBV9 and TRBJ1-1, with D perhaps TRBD1 (6 bases). Germline values: CDR1 SGDLS, CDR2 YYNGEE. V was cut by 10 bases and J by 1 base, with 8 bases left in between. This CDR3 has 11 amino acids. In DNA, the CDR3 is TGTGCCTTACAGGGGAACACTGAAGCTTTCTTT. Encoded protein: CALQGNTEAFF.

The chain recombines TRBV18 with TRBJ2-7; D is perhaps TRBD2 (5 bases). Deletions cut 6 bases from V and 5 bases from J, with 14 bases between. CDR1 is KGHSH and CDR2 is LQKENI in the germline V gene. The CDR3 is made up of 13 amino acids. Here the CDR3 DNA reads TGTGCCAGCTCGGTGGGAGTAAACCACGAGCAGTACTTC. Translation: CASSVGVNHEQYF.

This chain uses TRBV5-1 with TRBJ1-1; 10 positions match TRBD1. There are 17 residues in the CDR3. Losses at the gene ends were 3 bases for V and 6 bases for J; bases not matched to a gene: 14. Per germline, CDR1 SGHRS and CDR2 YFSETQ. In DNA, the CDR3 is TGCGCCAGCAGCTCTTCCGGGACAGGGGTCCCGAGGCCTGAAGCTTTCTTT. Protein: CASSSSGTGVPRPEAFF.

The chain has TRBV29-1 and TRBJ2-1, with D possibly being TRBD1 (5 bases). Deletions cut 8 bases from V and 0 bases from J, with 14 bases between. CDR3 length: 14 amino acids. Germline CDR1 reads SQVTM; CDR2 reads ANQGSEA. The CDR3 spells CSTKRQGSYNEQFF. The CDR3 DNA is TGCAGCACCAAACGTCAGGGCTCCTACAATGAGCAGTTCTTC.

Here the CDR3 DNA reads TGTGCCAGCAGCCAGACAGGGAACTACGAGCAGTACTTC. Translation gives CASSQTGNYEQYF. This chain connects TRBV7-2 to TRBJ2-7, with 7 positions matching TRBD1. Trimming removed 5 bases from V and 3 bases from J; junction bases left unmatched: 4. Per the germline V gene, CDR1 is SGHTA and CDR2 is FQGNSA. The CDR3 contains 13 residues.

This sequence joins TRBV10-1 and TRBJ1-1, with 7 bases that match TRBD1. The CDR3 runs 14 residues. From germline, CDR1 is WNHNN and CDR2 SYGVQD (reference sequence). The ends lost 0 bases at V and 12 bases at J; junction bases unmatched: 10. CDR3 protein: CASSESGAGGMTFF. The CDR3 coding sequence is TGCGCCAGCAGTGAGTCTGGGGCAGGGGGTATGACTTTCTTT.

The chain is built from TRBV3-1 (or the pseudogene TRBV3-2) and TRBJ2-7; D might be TRBD1 (5 bases). The V end was cut by 2 bases, the J end by 9 bases, with 11 bases between. CDR1 is LGHDT, CDR2 YNNKEL, per germline (reference sequence). The CDR3 length is 12 residues. DNA for the CDR3: TGTGCCAGCAGCCAAACAGGTGGCGGGCAGTACTTC. This sequence encodes CASSQTGGGQYF.